The rows below give T cell receptor beta chains drawn from one sample of a study of blood T cell repertoires in COVID-19. The protocol was immunoSEQ multiplex PCR, while the TCRdb copy is restricted to in-frame clones and leaves out a portion. Of about 69,000 clones listed, 70% to 85% are singletons. Material for sequencing was peripheral blood. The receptors stem from a man aged 45-60 years with COVID-19, enrolled during active disease. Both conserved end residues are part of each CDR3. Fields, in order: CDR3 protein, CDR3 DNA, D gene, J gene, clone size, V gene. A D gene is named only where the DNA matches it firmly. The size of a clone is reported for some rows only, either as once, few or many, or as a class for expanded clones.

CDR3: CASSPDRTYYGYTF
DNA: TGTGCCAGCAGTCCAGACAGGACTTACTATGGCTACACCTTC
D: -
J: TRBJ1-2
size: -
V: TRBV6-2/TRBV6-3

CDR3: CASSVWGEHTDTQYF
DNA: TGTGCCAGCAGCGTTTGGGGGGAACACACAGATACGCAGTATTTT
D: -
J: TRBJ2-3
size: -
V: TRBV9

CDR3: CARSRPAGGADTQYF
DNA: TGCGCCCGCAGCCGGCCGGCGGGGGGGGCGGATACGCAGTATTTT
D: TRBD2
J: TRBJ2-3
size: -
V: TRBV4-1

CDR3: CASSLVGGGYQPQHF
DNA: TGTGCCAGCAGCTTAGTTGGGGGGGGCTATCAGCCCCAGCATTTT
D: -
J: TRBJ1-5
size: few
V: TRBV7-2

CDR3: CASSLNYLGQGYTF
DNA: TGTGCCAGCAGCTTAAATTATTTGGGACAGGGCTACACCTTC
D: TRBD1
J: TRBJ1-2
size: -
V: TRBV7-3

CDR3: CASSPSGEGYGYTF
DNA: TGTGCCAGCTCACCATCGGGGGAGGGTTATGGCTACACCTTC
D: -
J: TRBJ1-2
size: -
V: TRBV18

CDR3: CASSSRGGTLQETQYF
DNA: TGTGCCAGCAGTAGTCGCGGGGGGACCCTCCAAGAGACCCAGTACTTC
D: TRBD2
J: TRBJ2-5
size: -
V: TRBV2

CDR3: CASKSLQNNNYGYTF
DNA: TGTGCCAGCAAATCTCTACAGAACAATAACTATGGCTACACCTTC
D: -
J: TRBJ1-2
size: -
V: TRBV6-5

CDR3: CASSQDRAGGRETQYF
DNA: TGTGCCAGCAGCCAAGATCGGGCAGGGGGCAGGGAGACCCAGTACTTC
D: TRBD1
J: TRBJ2-5
size: -
V: TRBV4-2

CDR3: CASSSPAIGYVNTEAFF
DNA: TGTGCCAGCAGTTCCCCCGCGATCGGGTACGTGAACACTGAAGCTTTCTTT
D: -
J: TRBJ1-1
size: -
V: TRBV28

CDR3: CATSRGDRRDYGYTF
DNA: TGTGCCACCAGCAGAGGAGACCGTCGGGACTATGGCTACACCTTC
D: -
J: TRBJ1-2
size: once
V: TRBV15

CDR3: CASSQGGGNTIYF
DNA: TGTGCCAGCAGCCAAGGAGGGGGAAACACCATATATTTT
D: -
J: TRBJ1-3
size: few
V: TRBV3-1/TRBV3-2

CDR3: CASSYEAGGIYGYTF
DNA: TGTGCCAGCAGTTACGAGGCAGGGGGCATCTATGGCTACACCTTC
D: TRBD1
J: TRBJ1-2
size: -
V: TRBV6-6

CDR3: CASREYNEQFF
DNA: TGCGCCAGCCGAGAGTACAATGAGCAGTTCTTC
D: -
J: TRBJ2-1
size: -
V: TRBV5-1

CDR3: CASSQPGQSYEQYF
DNA: TGCGCCAGCAGCCAACCGGGACAATCCTACGAGCAGTACTTC
D: -
J: TRBJ2-7
size: -
V: TRBV5-1

CDR3: CASSFSGQGASDEQFF
DNA: TGTGCCAGTAGTTTCTCCGGACAGGGGGCGTCGGATGAGCAGTTCTTC
D: TRBD1
J: TRBJ2-1
size: -
V: TRBV19

CDR3: CASSVGGFSGANVLTF
DNA: TGCGCCAGCAGTGTCGGGGGATTCTCTGGGGCCAACGTCCTGACTTTC
D: -
J: TRBJ2-6
size: -
V: TRBV10-2

CDR3: CAWSVLGQGVYRSPLHF
DNA: TGTGCCTGGAGTGTACTGGGACAGGGGGTGTATCGTTCACCCCTCCACTTT
D: TRBD1
J: TRBJ1-6
size: -
V: TRBV30

CDR3: CASSGSGGSSYNEQFF
DNA: TGTGCCAGCAGCGGGAGCGGGGGGAGCTCCTACAATGAGCAGTTCTTC
D: TRBD2
J: TRBJ2-1
size: -
V: TRBV7-9

CDR3: CAISESRTPYNEQFF
DNA: TGTGCCATCAGTGAGTCGAGGACACCTTACAATGAGCAGTTCTTC
D: -
J: TRBJ2-1
size: -
V: TRBV10-3

CDR3: CATSRGREVIYGYTF
DNA: TGTGCCACCAGCAGAGGGAGAGAGGTCATCTATGGCTACACCTTC
D: -
J: TRBJ1-2
size: -
V: TRBV15

CDR3: CASSLARDNEQFF
DNA: TGTGCCAGCAGCTTGGCGAGGGACAATGAGCAGTTCTTC
D: -
J: TRBJ2-1
size: -
V: TRBV7-3

CDR3: CAISESKGLAGGTSTDTQYF
DNA: TGTGCCATCAGTGAGTCGAAGGGACTAGCGGGGGGAACCAGCACAGATACGCAGTATTTT
D: TRBD2
J: TRBJ2-3
size: once
V: TRBV10-3

CDR3: CASSELGAYEQFF
DNA: TGTGCCAGCAGTGAATTGGGGGCCTATGAGCAGTTCTTC
D: -
J: TRBJ2-1
size: -
V: TRBV25-1

CDR3: CASSYSAGRPYTF
DNA: TGTGCCAGCAGTTACTCCGCCGGGAGACCCTACACCTTC
D: -
J: TRBJ1-2
size: few
V: TRBV6-2/TRBV6-3

CDR3: CASSQGPRDPYF
DNA: TGTGCCAGCAGCCAGGGCCCCCGAGATCCGTATTTT
D: -
J: TRBJ2-3
size: -
V: TRBV5-4

CDR3: CASSHSGGAYNEQFF
DNA: TGTGCCAGCAGCCATAGCGGGGGGGCCTACAATGAGCAGTTCTTC
D: TRBD2
J: TRBJ2-1
size: -
V: TRBV11-3

CDR3: CASSEISGGNRETQYF
DNA: TGCGCCAGCAGTGAGATTAGCGGGGGGAATCGAGAGACCCAGTACTTC
D: TRBD2
J: TRBJ2-5
size: -
V: TRBV10-2

CDR3: CASSPLDKYF
DNA: TGTGCCAGCTCACCTTTGGACAAGTATTTT
D: -
J: TRBJ1-5
size: -
V: TRBV18

CDR3: CASSRTGNQPQHF
DNA: TGTGCCAGCTCACGGACAGGGAATCAGCCCCAGCATTTT
D: TRBD1
J: TRBJ1-5
size: few
V: TRBV18

CDR3: CASRDRLNEKLFF
DNA: TGTGCCAGCAGGGACAGGCTCAATGAAAAACTGTTTTTT
D: TRBD1
J: TRBJ1-4
size: -
V: TRBV7-2

CDR3: CASSPGLQGLSSYNEQFF
DNA: TGTGCCAGCTCACCGGGGCTTCAGGGGCTATCATCCTACAATGAGCAGTTCTTC
D: -
J: TRBJ2-1
size: -
V: TRBV18

CDR3: CASSLGQGAYEQYF
DNA: TGTGCCAGCAGCTTGGGGCAGGGGGCCTACGAGCAGTACTTC
D: TRBD1
J: TRBJ2-7
size: -
V: TRBV5-6

CDR3: CARNYGRGAFF
DNA: TGTGCCAGAAATTACGGGAGAGGAGCTTTCTTT
D: -
J: TRBJ1-1
size: few
V: TRBV27

CDR3: CSASFGTVNEKLFF
DNA: TGCAGTGCTAGTTTCGGGACAGTGAACGAAAAACTGTTTTTT
D: TRBD1
J: TRBJ1-4
size: -
V: TRBV20-1

CDR3: CASSQRVIEQFF
DNA: TGTGCCAGCAGCCAAAGAGTAATTGAGCAGTTCTTC
D: -
J: TRBJ2-1
size: -
V: TRBV3-1/TRBV3-2

CDR3: CSVVRLLSTEAFF
DNA: TGCAGCGTTGTTCGTCTTTTGAGCACTGAAGCTTTCTTT
D: -
J: TRBJ1-1
size: -
V: TRBV29-1

CDR3: CASSKGGETQYF
DNA: TGTGCCAGCAGCAAGGGGGGGGAGACCCAGTACTTC
D: -
J: TRBJ2-5
size: few
V: TRBV9

CDR3: CASSQLGVTNYGYTF
DNA: TGTGCCAGCAGCCAATTGGGAGTTACTAACTATGGCTACACCTTC
D: -
J: TRBJ1-2
size: -
V: TRBV3-1/TRBV3-2

CDR3: CASSLATGKQETQYF
DNA: TGCGCCAGCAGCTTGGCCACGGGGAAACAAGAGACCCAGTACTTC
D: -
J: TRBJ2-5
size: once
V: TRBV5-1

CDR3: CASSQRSGGGRTGELFF
DNA: TGCGCCAGCAGCCAAAGATCAGGCGGGGGCCGCACCGGGGAGCTGTTTTTT
D: -
J: TRBJ2-2
size: once
V: TRBV4-3

CDR3: CSASLIRQTGFQETQYF
DNA: TGCAGTGCCAGTCTTATTCGACAGACAGGTTTTCAAGAGACCCAGTACTTC
D: -
J: TRBJ2-5
size: -
V: TRBV20-1

CDR3: CASSPSTGKNTEAFF
DNA: TGTGCCAGCTCACCATCGACAGGGAAGAACACTGAAGCTTTCTTT
D: TRBD1
J: TRBJ1-1
size: -
V: TRBV18